This T cell receptor beta chain was sequenced during a study of blood T cells in healthy people across ages. Study results and limitations: Comparison with aged donors showed that long-lived donors had more naive CD4+ cells and higher diversity.

The sample holds a few counts of this clonotype. Its antigen remains unknown. Then a second PCR, running about 7 to 11 cycles, was carried out with a sample-barcoded 5' primer and a J-beta primer mix. MiXCR, run by TCRdb on the 5' RACE reads, gives a single entry per CDR3 protein. Of more than 750,000 distinct CDR3 sequences listed, 25% to 30% were seen once; the top ten hold roughly 10%. The CDR3 has 14 residues. CDR1 SGHKS and CDR2 YYEKEE come from the germline V gene (reference sequence). Trimming cost V 4 bases and J 1 base, with 11 bases left between them. In addition, the sample was reused for a study of T cells of mothers and their children. As reported in that work: Reads recorded for TCR beta CDR3 numbered over 9.5 million per mother and about 3 million per child.

The source of this sequence is a woman aged 40 to 50 in good health. The chain couples TRBV5-5 to TRBJ1-1; D is possibly TRBD1 (5 bases). Sequencing used blood. CDR3 nucleotide sequence: TGTGCCAGCAGCCCGGGGGATCCGAACACTGAAGCTTTCTTT. Translating it yields CASSPGDPNTEAFF.